This is a list of T cell receptor beta chains from one sample in a study of cytomegalovirus exposure and HLA in healthy donors. Libraries were prepared by immunoSEQ multiplex PCR; TCRdb keeps only in-frame clonotypes and omits some of them. The sample consists of roughly 100,000 clones, 85% of them appearing once. Sequencing was carried out using PBMCs. These TCRs come from a man aged 18 to 29 in good health and CMV-seropositive. Both conserved end residues are part of each CDR3. The order of the fields is V gene, D gene, clone size, J gene, CDR3 DNA, CDR3 protein. The D gene is left open where the match is weak. Size is omitted from some rows. Given values are once, few, many or a class for expanded clones.

TRBV7-3	TRBD2	.	TRBJ2-1	TGTGCCAGCAGCTCAGCGGGAGGGCGAGATGAGCAGTTCTTC	CASSSAGGRDEQFF
TRBV30	.	.	TRBJ1-5	TGTGCCTGGAGTGTAAGCAGGGGCTATAGCAATCAGCCCCAGCATTTT	CAWSVSRGYSNQPQHF
TRBV7-6	.	.	TRBJ2-3	TGTGCCAGCAGCTTAGCGGGGGGCCGGGGGGCAGATACGCAGTATTTT	CASSLAGGRGADTQYF
TRBV29-1	TRBD2	.	TRBJ2-6	TGCAGCGTTGCCCCGGGGGGCTCTGGGGCCAACGTCCTGACTTTC	CSVAPGGSGANVLTF
TRBV7-9	.	.	TRBJ1-3	TGTGCCAGCAGCGATAGTAAGCGAACACCCGGGTCAGGAAACACCATATATTTT	CASSDSKRTPGSGNTIYF
TRBV30	TRBD1	.	TRBJ1-1	TGTGCCTGGGGCGGACAGGGATACACTGAAGCTTTCTTT	CAWGGQGYTEAFF
TRBV29-1	TRBD1	.	TRBJ2-1	TGCAGCGGCCGGGACAGCCCTGGGGATGAGCAGTTCTTC	CSGRDSPGDEQFF
TRBV5-1	.	.	TRBJ2-3	TGCGCCAGCAGTGGGGGCGGTTACACAGATACGCAGTATTTT	CASSGGGYTDTQYF
TRBV6-5	.	.	TRBJ2-1	TGTGCCAGCAGCCGCGCCCTTAGCTCCTACAATGAGCAGTTCTTC	CASSRALSSYNEQFF
TRBV15	TRBD2	.	TRBJ2-1	TGTGCCACCAGCAGCCTAGCGGGAGGTAATGAGCAGTTCTTC	CATSSLAGGNEQFF
TRBV14	.	once	TRBJ2-2	TGTGCCAGCAGCCAAGTCCGAGCCGGGGAGCTGTTTTTT	CASSQVRAGELFF
TRBV19	.	.	TRBJ1-5	TGTGCCAGTAGAACAACCAGGGAATCGTATTTAGATCAGCCCCAGCATTTT	CASRTTRESYLDQPQHF
TRBV2	TRBD2	.	TRBJ2-1	TGTGCCAGCAGGGGACTAGCGGGAGACAATGAGCAGTTCTTC	CASRGLAGDNEQFF
TRBV5-1	.	once	TRBJ2-7	TGCGCCAGCAGCTTGGAAGGAGGTACGCCCTACGAGCAGTACTTC	CASSLEGGTPYEQYF
TRBV11-2	.	once	TRBJ2-7	TGTGCCAGCACCCGGGGACAATCATACGAGCAGTACTTC	CASTRGQSYEQYF
TRBV5-1	TRBD2	.	TRBJ2-7	TGCGCCAGTTCTAGCGGGAGCTCCTACGAGCAGTACTTC	CASSSGSSYEQYF
TRBV29-1	TRBD1	.	TRBJ2-2	TGCAGCGTTGAAACAGGGGAAGACACCGGGGAGCTGTTTTTT	CSVETGEDTGELFF
TRBV5-1	TRBD1	.	TRBJ2-3	TGCGCCAGCAGCCCTTACACAGGGGGCCTCACAGATACGCAGTATTTT	CASSPYTGGLTDTQYF
TRBV28	TRBD1	.	TRBJ1-2	TGTGCCAGCAGTTTATGGGGCCAGGGGGCCTACTATGGCTACACCTTC	CASSLWGQGAYYGYTF
TRBV28	TRBD1	.	TRBJ1-1	TGTGCCAGCAGTTCCATACTTATTCAGACAGGGGGGACTGAAGCTTTCTTT	CASSSILIQTGGTEAFF
TRBV2	TRBD2	.	TRBJ2-1	TGTGCCAGCAGTGAAGACGGGCGGGAGGGCAATGAGCAGTTCTTC	CASSEDGREGNEQFF
TRBV12-5	.	.	TRBJ2-3	TGTGCTAGTGGTTCACCCCCGGACACTCAGTCCGATACGCAGTATTTT	CASGSPPDTQSDTQYF
TRBV5-1	TRBD1	once	TRBJ2-5	TGCGCCAGCCGAACAGGGACAGGGACAGAGACCCAGTACTTC	CASRTGTGTETQYF
TRBV5-1	TRBD1	.	TRBJ2-1	TGCGCCAGCAGGCCGGGACAGGGGTACAATGAGCAGTTCTTC	CASRPGQGYNEQFF
TRBV7-9	TRBD1	once	TRBJ2-3	TGTGCCAGCACCGGACAGGCTAGCACAGATACGCAGTATTTT	CASTGQASTDTQYF
TRBV28	.	.	TRBJ2-7	TGTGCCAGCAGAGCCGGGACACTAAGCTCCTACGAGCAGTACTTC	CASRAGTLSSYEQYF
TRBV10-1	.	.	TRBJ2-5	TGCGCCAGCAGTGAAGGTCAGCTAGCCAACCAAGAGACCCAGTACTTC	CASSEGQLANQETQYF
TRBV19	.	.	TRBJ1-5	TGTGCCAGTAGTATCCCCCTGGGAGCTGATTTTCAGCCCCAGCATTTT	CASSIPLGADFQPQHF
TRBV5-1	.	once	TRBJ2-4	TGCGCCAGCAGCTTGGCCAGGGGGGAAATTCAGTACTTC	CASSLARGEIQYF
TRBV6-1	TRBD1	.	TRBJ1-5	TGTGCCAGCAGTGAGACAGGGGTTCGAAACAATCAGCCCCAGCATTTT	CASSETGVRNNQPQHF
TRBV25-1	.	.	TRBJ1-4	TGTGCCAGCAGTATCCGTAGGGGTTGGGATGAAAAACTGTTTTTT	CASSIRRGWDEKLFF
TRBV18	TRBD1	.	TRBJ2-5	TGTGCCAGCTCACCAAACAGGGGGCAAGAGACCCAGTACTTC	CASSPNRGQETQYF
TRBV27	.	.	TRBJ2-5	TGTGCCAGTCCCCCCGGACAGAATCAAGAGACCCAGTACTTC	CASPPGQNQETQYF